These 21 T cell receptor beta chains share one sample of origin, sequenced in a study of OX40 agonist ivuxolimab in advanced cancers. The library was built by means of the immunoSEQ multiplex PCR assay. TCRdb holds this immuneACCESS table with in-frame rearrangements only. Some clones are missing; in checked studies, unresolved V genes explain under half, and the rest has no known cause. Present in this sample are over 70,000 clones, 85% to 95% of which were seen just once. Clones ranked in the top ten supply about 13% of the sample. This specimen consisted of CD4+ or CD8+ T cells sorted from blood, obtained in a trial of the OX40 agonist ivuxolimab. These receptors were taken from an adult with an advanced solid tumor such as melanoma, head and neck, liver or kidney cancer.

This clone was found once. The CDR3 DNA reads TGTGCCAGCAGCGTAGAGGAAGGGGGCCCCCCAGAGACCCAGTACTTC. Translation: CASSVEEGGPPETQYF. The V call is TRBV9, the J call TRBJ2-5; 7 bases fit TRBD1. Germline V gene data show CDR1 as SGDLS and CDR2 as YYNGEE. CDR3 length: 16 residues. V was pared by 0 bases and J by 4 bases, with 9 bases of the junction left unmatched.

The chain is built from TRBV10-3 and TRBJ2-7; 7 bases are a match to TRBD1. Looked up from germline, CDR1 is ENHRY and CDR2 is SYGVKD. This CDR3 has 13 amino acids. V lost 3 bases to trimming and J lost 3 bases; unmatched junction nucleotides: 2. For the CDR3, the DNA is TGTGCCATCAGTGACAGGGGGAACTACGAGCAGTACTTC. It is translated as CAISDRGNYEQYF.

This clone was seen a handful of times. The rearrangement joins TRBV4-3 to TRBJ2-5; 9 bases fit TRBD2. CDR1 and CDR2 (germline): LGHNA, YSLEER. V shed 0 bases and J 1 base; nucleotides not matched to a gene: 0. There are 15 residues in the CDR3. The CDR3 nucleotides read TGCGCCAGCAGCCAAGAGCGGGGGGGCCAAGAGACCCAGTACTTC. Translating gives CASSQERGGQETQYF.

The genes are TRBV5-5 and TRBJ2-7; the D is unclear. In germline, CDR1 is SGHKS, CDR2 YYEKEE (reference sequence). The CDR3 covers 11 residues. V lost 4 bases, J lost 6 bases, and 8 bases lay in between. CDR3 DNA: TGTGCCAGCAGCGCTCGGACCGAGCAGTACTTC. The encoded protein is CASSARTEQYF.

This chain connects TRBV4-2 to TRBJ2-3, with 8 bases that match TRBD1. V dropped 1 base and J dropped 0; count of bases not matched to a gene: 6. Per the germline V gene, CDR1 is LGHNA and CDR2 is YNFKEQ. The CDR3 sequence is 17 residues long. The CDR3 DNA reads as TGTGCCAGCAGCCAAGCGGGACAGGAAGCTAGCACAGATACGCAGTATTTT. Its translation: CASSQAGQEASTDTQYF.

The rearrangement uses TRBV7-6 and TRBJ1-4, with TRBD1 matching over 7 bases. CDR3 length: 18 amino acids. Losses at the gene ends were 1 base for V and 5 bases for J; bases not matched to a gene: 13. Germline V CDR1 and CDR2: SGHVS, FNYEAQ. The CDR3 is CASSLVGAGQAHNEKLFF. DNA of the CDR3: TGTGCCAGCAGCTTAGTCGGTGCCGGACAGGCCCACAATGAAAAACTGTTTTTT.

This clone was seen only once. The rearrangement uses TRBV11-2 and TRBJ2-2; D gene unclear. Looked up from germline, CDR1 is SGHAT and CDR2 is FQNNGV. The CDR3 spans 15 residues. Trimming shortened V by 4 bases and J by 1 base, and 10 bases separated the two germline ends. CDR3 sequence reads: CASSSTDLNTGELFF. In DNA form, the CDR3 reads TGTGCCAGCAGCTCCACCGACCTGAACACCGGGGAGCTGTTTTTT.

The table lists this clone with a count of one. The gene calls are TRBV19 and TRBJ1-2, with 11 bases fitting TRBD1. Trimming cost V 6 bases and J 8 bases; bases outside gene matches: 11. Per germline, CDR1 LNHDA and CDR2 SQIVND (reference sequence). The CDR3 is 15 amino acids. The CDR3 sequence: CASRRRRTGGEGYTF. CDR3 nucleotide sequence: TGTGCCAGTAGGAGGCGCCGGACAGGGGGCGAGGGCTACACCTTC.

The CDR3 protein is CSVPSGGRGRGTEAFF. The DNA for the CDR3 is TGCAGCGTCCCATCGGGGGGTCGGGGTCGGGGCACTGAAGCTTTCTTT. V and J are TRBV29-1 and TRBJ1-1; possibly TRBD1 for D (5 bases). This CDR3 is built from 16 residues. Germline CDR1 reads SQVTM; CDR2 reads ANQGSEA. The V gene lost 6 bases and the J gene lost 4 bases, with 24 bases spanning the gap. Filled out from reference TRBV29-1 and TRBJ1-1, the complete variable domain reads SAVISQKPSRDICQRGTSLTIQCQVDSQVTMMFWYRQQPGQSLTLIATANQGSEATYESGFVIDKFPISRPNLTFSTLTVSNMSPEDSSIYLCSVPSGGRGRGTEAFFGQGTRLTVV.

The DNA for the CDR3 is TGTGCCAGCAGTTCCCCGGGACTAGCGAATAACAATGAGCAGTTCTTC. Amino acid sequence: CASSSPGLANNNEQFF. The chain uses TRBV27 and TRBJ2-1, with 10 bases that match TRBD2. The ends lost 4 bases at V and 5 bases at J; junction bases unmatched: 8. This CDR3 spans 16 amino acids. Germline V lookup: CDR1 MNHEY, CDR2 SMNVEV (reference sequence).

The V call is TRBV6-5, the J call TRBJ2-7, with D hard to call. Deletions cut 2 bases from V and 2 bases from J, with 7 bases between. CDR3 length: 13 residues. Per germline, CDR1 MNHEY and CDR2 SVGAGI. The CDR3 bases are TGTGCCAGCAGTTACGGAGCCCCCTACGAGCAGTACTTC. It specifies CASSYGAPYEQYF.

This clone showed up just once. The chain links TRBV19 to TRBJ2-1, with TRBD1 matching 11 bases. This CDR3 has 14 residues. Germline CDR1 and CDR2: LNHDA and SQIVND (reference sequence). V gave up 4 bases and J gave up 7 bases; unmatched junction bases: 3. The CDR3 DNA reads TGTGCCAGTAGTACCGGGACAGGGGGTAATGAGCAGTTCTTC. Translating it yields CASSTGTGGNEQFF.

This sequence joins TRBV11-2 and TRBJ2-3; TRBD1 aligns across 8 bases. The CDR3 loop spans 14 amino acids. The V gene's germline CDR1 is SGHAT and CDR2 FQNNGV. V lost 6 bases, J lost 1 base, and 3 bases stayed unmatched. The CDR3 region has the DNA TGTGCCAGCAGTTCGACAGGGGGCACAGATACGCAGTATTTT. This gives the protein CASSSTGGTDTQYF.

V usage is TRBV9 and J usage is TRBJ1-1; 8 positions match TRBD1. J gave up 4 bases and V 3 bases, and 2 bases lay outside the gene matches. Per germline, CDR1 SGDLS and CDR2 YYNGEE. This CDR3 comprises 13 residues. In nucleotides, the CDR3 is TGTGCCAGCAGCGCAGGGGGCGTCACTGAAGCTTTCTTT. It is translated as CASSAGGVTEAFF.

The CDR3 spells CASSAWGQAPEKLFF. DNA for the CDR3: TGTGCCAGCAGCGCATGGGGGCAGGCCCCCGAAAAACTGTTTTTT. V gene TRBV7-8 combines with J gene TRBJ1-4; TRBD1 might be the D (6 bases). V shed 5 bases and J shed 8 bases, with 18 bases lying between them. This CDR3 has 15 residues. Looked up from germline, CDR1 is SGHVS and CDR2 is FQNEAQ.

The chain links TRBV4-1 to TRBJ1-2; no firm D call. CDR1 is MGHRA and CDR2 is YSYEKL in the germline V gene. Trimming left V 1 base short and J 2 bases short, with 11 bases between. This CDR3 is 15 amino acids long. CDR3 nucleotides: TGCGCCAGCAGCCAAGGCCAGCGGACCAACTATGGCTACACCTTC. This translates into CASSQGQRTNYGYTF.

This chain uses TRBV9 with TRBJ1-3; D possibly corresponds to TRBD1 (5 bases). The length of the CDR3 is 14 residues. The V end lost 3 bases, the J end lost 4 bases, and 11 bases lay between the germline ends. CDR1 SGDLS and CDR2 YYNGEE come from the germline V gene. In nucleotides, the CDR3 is TGTGCCAGCAGCGCCGGGGCTCACGGAAACACCATATATTTT. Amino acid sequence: CASSAGAHGNTIYF.

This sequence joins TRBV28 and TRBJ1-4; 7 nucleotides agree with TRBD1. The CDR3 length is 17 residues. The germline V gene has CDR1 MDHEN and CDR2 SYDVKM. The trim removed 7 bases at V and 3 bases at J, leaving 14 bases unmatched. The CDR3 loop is CASNPEIRDSSNEKLFF. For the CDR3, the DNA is TGTGCCAGCAACCCTGAAATCCGGGACAGTTCTAATGAAAAACTGTTTTTT.

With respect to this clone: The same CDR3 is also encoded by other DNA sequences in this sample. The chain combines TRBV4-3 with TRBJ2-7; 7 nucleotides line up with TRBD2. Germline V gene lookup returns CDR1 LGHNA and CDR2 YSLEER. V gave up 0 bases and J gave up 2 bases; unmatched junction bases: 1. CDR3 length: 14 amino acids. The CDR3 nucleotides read TGCGCCAGCAGCCAAGATCGGGGGGCCTACGAGCAGTACTTC. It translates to CASSQDRGAYEQYF.

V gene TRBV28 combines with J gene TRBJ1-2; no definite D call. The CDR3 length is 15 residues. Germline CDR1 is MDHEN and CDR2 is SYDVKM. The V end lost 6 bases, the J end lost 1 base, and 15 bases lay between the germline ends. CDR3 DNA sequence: TGTGCCAGCAGGGCCCCCTTCCAGTTTAACTATGGCTACACCTTC. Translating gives CASRAPFQFNYGYTF.

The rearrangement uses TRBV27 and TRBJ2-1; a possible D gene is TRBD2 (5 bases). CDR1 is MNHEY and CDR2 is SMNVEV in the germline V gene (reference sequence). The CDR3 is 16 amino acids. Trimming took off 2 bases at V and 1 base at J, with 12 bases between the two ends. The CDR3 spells CASSLLPADSYNEQFF. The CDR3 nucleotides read TGTGCCAGCAGTTTACTGCCAGCGGATTCCTACAATGAGCAGTTCTTC.